One sample yielded the 24 T cell receptor beta chains listed below, sequenced in a study of PD-1 blockade in classical Hodgkin lymphoma. The assay was immunoSEQ multiplex PCR, and TCRdb's table has in-frame clones only and misses some. The table has tens of thousands of clones, approximately 64% seen once. Exposure to brentuximab vedotin varied, and each patient had relapsed following autologous stem cell transplantation. Sequencing used peripheral blood mononuclear cells (PBMCs), obtained at baseline. The receptors originated from a human donor with classical Hodgkin lymphoma.

The chain has TRBV7-2 and TRBJ2-7, with TRBD2 identical over 8 bases. Germline CDR1 SGHTA, CDR2 FQGNSA. CDR3 length equals 13 residues. Trimming removed 8 bases from V and 1 base from J; junction bases left unmatched: 4. The CDR3 spells CASRAGGSYEQYF. CDR3 DNA sequence: TGTGCCAGCCGGGCGGGAGGATCCTACGAGCAGTACTTC. The whole variable domain, remainder taken from reference TRBV7-2 and TRBJ2-7, is GAGVSQSPSNKVTEKGKDVELRCDPISGHTALYWYRQSLGQGLEFLIYFQGNSAPDKSGLPSDRFSAERTGGSVSTLTIQRTQQEDSAVYLCASRAGGSYEQYFGPGTRLTVT.

The V gene is TRBV15, the J gene TRBJ1-2; D is perhaps TRBD1 (6 bases). Germline loops: CDR1 LNHNV, CDR2 YYDKDF (reference sequence). The CDR3 loop spans 14 amino acids. V was clipped by 5 bases and J by 0 bases, with 10 bases between them. The CDR3 loop reads CATSEGGPNYGYTF. CDR3 in DNA: TGTGCCACCAGCGAGGGGGGACCTAACTATGGCTACACCTTC.

This chain uses TRBV4-2 with TRBJ1-4; no reliable D call. The CDR3 loop spans 14 amino acids. V was clipped by 6 bases and J by 7 bases, with 15 bases between them. CDR1 LGHNA and CDR2 YNFKEQ come from the germline V gene. CDR3 nucleotide sequence: TGTGCCAGCAGTCCTGGCGGGGAATCTGAAAAACTGTTTTTT. This encodes CASSPGGESEKLFF.

The rearrangement uses TRBV4-2 and TRBJ2-5; possibly TRBD2 for D (5 bases). Looked up from germline, CDR1 is LGHNA and CDR2 is YNFKEQ. The CDR3 covers 14 residues. V lost 3 bases and J 5 bases, leaving 13 bases between the germline ends. CDR3: CASSQSSGRETQYF. CDR3 sequence (DNA): TGTGCCAGCAGCCAGAGCAGCGGAAGGGAGACCCAGTACTTC.

V is TRBV25-1 and J is TRBJ2-3; D remains unclear. CDR1 and CDR2 from the germline V gene are MGHDK and SYGVNS. CDR3 length equals 14 residues. The V and J ends lost 0 bases and 4 bases respectively, with 8 bases between them. CDR3 in amino acids: CASSEYLKSDTQYF. Here the CDR3 DNA reads TGTGCCAGCAGTGAATATTTAAAGTCAGATACGCAGTATTTT.

The chain employs TRBV28 and TRBJ2-7, with 11 bases aligning to TRBD2. The germline V gene encodes CDR1 MDHEN and CDR2 SYDVKM. The CDR3 runs to 19 residues. The J segment lost 0 bases and the V segment lost 4 bases, leaving 14 bases of the junction unmatched. The CDR3 is CASSSLAGGSPLLSYEQYF. CDR3 nucleotides: TGTGCCAGCAGTTCTTTAGCGGGAGGGTCCCCCTTACTCTCCTACGAGCAGTACTTC.

In its sample, this clone was seen a few times. The chain joins TRBV14 to TRBJ1-1, with D unclear. The germline V gene encodes CDR1 SGHDN and CDR2 FVKESK. V dropped 4 bases and J dropped 1 base, with 13 bases sitting between them. The CDR3 totals 15 residues. The CDR3 nucleotides read TGTGCCAGCAGCCGATCCATGAAGGGGAACACTGAAGCTTTCTTT. Amino acid sequence: CASSRSMKGNTEAFF.

This sequence joins TRBV7-6 and TRBJ2-7, with D maybe TRBD1 (6 bases). This CDR3 region has 15 residues. Trimming pared 2 bases from V and 2 bases from J, leaving 13 bases between. Germline CDR1 is SGHVS and CDR2 is FNYEAQ. The CDR3 bases are TGTGCCAGCAGCTTACTGACAGGAGACACCTACGAGCAGTACTTC. Amino acids: CASSLLTGDTYEQYF.

The chain is built from TRBV5-4 and TRBJ2-2; D may be TRBD2 (5 bases). Germline CDR1 and CDR2: SGHNT and YYREEE (reference sequence). With 4 bases removed from V and 3 bases from J, the gap between germline ends came to 16 bases. This CDR3 region has 16 residues. The CDR3 is CASSAGLNLDTGELFF. CDR3 DNA: TGTGCCAGCAGCGCAGGACTGAACCTAGACACCGGGGAGCTGTTTTTT.

This clone was seen only once. CDR3 region: CATSRGVVYGYTF. CDR3 coding DNA: TGTGCCACTTCCAGGGGGGTCGTCTATGGCTACACCTTC. This sequence joins TRBV27 and TRBJ1-2; 7 nucleotides line up with TRBD1. The CDR3 totals 13 residues. Germline CDR1 and CDR2: MNHEY and SMNVEV (reference sequence). The ends lost 10 bases at V and 4 bases at J; junction bases unmatched: 9.

This rearrangement joins TRBV9 to TRBJ2-5; TRBD2 agrees at 9 bases. Trimming removed 3 bases from V and 5 bases from J; junction bases left unmatched: 8. CDR1 and CDR2 (germline): SGDLS, YYNGEE. The CDR3 loop spans 15 amino acids. The CDR3 spells CASSGQGLAVETQYF. DNA for the CDR3: TGTGCCAGCAGCGGGCAGGGACTAGCTGTCGAGACCCAGTACTTC.

The chain recombines TRBV6-5 with TRBJ2-7; D ambiguous. CDR1 and CDR2 (germline): MNHEY, SVGAGI. The CDR3 length is 16 residues. V dropped 4 bases and J dropped 1 base, with 17 bases sitting between them. The CDR3 nucleotides read TGTGCCAGCAGTTCCAACCCGATAACGGAGTCCTACGAGCAGTACTTC. Its protein is CASSSNPITESYEQYF.

The CDR3 DNA reads TGTGCCAGCAGGGCGACGGGAGGGCGAAGTGAGCAGTTCTTC. It translates to CASRATGGRSEQFF. The chain carries TRBV7-9 and TRBJ2-1; 8 bases map to TRBD2. Trimming cost V 6 bases and J 9 bases; bases outside gene matches: 10. CDR1 is SEHNR, CDR2 FQNEAQ, per germline (reference sequence). This CDR3 spans 14 amino acids.

Here the CDR3 reads CASSPQGASYEQYF. In DNA form, the CDR3 reads TGTGCCAGCTCACCTCAGGGGGCTTCCTACGAGCAGTACTTC. This chain uses TRBV18 with TRBJ2-7; 8 positions match TRBD1. CDR1 and CDR2 (germline): KGHSH, LQKENI. The CDR3 is 14 amino acids. V gave up 3 bases and J gave up 1 base; unmatched junction bases: 2.

This clone was counted between two and nine times. The gene calls are TRBV30 and TRBJ1-5; 7 bases fit TRBD1. The CDR3 length is 13 residues. CDR1 and CDR2 (germline): GTSNPN, SVGIG (reference sequence). Trimming took 1 base from V and 6 from J; bases not matched to a gene: 3. CDR3 loop: CAWSDAGGQPQHF. The CDR3 nucleotides are TGTGCCTGGAGTGACGCAGGGGGTCAGCCCCAGCATTTT.

This clone has a handful of counts. The V and J genes are TRBV6-5 and TRBJ1-1; 9 bases fit TRBD1. The V gene end was trimmed by 6 bases and the J gene end by 3 bases; junction bases not matched to a gene: 2. The length of the CDR3 is 13 residues. In germline, CDR1 is MNHEY, CDR2 SVGAGI. CDR3 residues: CASRGQGDTEAFF. The CDR3 DNA reads TGTGCCAGCAGGGGACAGGGAGACACTGAAGCTTTCTTT.

This sequence joins TRBV28 and TRBJ2-3, with a weak D call TRBD1 (6 bases). The CDR3 spans 12 residues. Trimming removed 8 bases at V and 6 bases at J, with 12 bases between. CDR1 is MDHEN and CDR2 is SYDVKM in the germline V gene. In nucleotides, the CDR3 is TGTGCCAGCTCCACAGGGACCGATACGCAGTATTTT. Translated: CASSTGTDTQYF.

Notes on this clone: The same CDR3 arises from other DNA sequences in this sample as well. The chain joins TRBV6-5 to TRBJ1-1; tentatively, D is TRBD1 (5 bases). The germline V gene has CDR1 MNHEY and CDR2 SVGAGI. The CDR3 sequence is 12 residues long. Trimming pared 2 bases from V and 5 bases from J, leaving 6 bases between. CDR3 nucleotides: TGTGCCAGCAGTTACGGGGGAACTGAAGCTTTCTTT. This sequence encodes CASSYGGTEAFF.

V and J are TRBV5-4 and TRBJ2-3; D is unclear. Germline lookup yields CDR1 SGHNT and CDR2 YYREEE (reference sequence). There are 11 residues in the CDR3. The germline V and J ends were trimmed by 8 bases and 5 bases, with 9 bases remaining between them. This CDR3 reads CASLRKDTQYF. The CDR3 DNA reads TGTGCCAGTCTGAGGAAAGATACGCAGTATTTT. Combining the CDR3 with reference TRBV5-4 and TRBJ2-3 gives the whole variable domain ETGVTQSPTHLIKTRGQQVTLRCSSQSGHNTVSWYQQALGQGPQFIFQYYREEENGRGNFPPRFSGLQFPNYSSELNVNALELDDSALYLCASLRKDTQYFGPGTRLTVL.

The chain employs TRBV5-1 and TRBJ1-1, with 7 bases identical to TRBD1. The CDR3 sequence is 15 residues long. CDR1 and CDR2 (germline): SGHRS, YFSETQ. J was trimmed by 7 bases and V by 4 bases; bases with no gene match: 13. The CDR3 coding sequence is TGCGCCAGCAGCCCGAAACAGGGGCCAACATATGAAGCTTTCTTT. It encodes CASSPKQGPTYEAFF.

The CDR3 reads CASSLLIAGEAEQYF. The CDR3 DNA is TGCGCCAGCAGCTTGTTGATAGCGGGAGAGGCCGAGCAGTACTTC. V gene TRBV5-1 combines with J gene TRBJ2-7; 9 bases fit TRBD2. The CDR3 is 15 residues long. Germline CDR1 is SGHRS and CDR2 is YFSETQ. With 1 base clipped from V and 6 bases from J, the junction kept 8 bases outside the gene matches.

This chain joins TRBV7-9 and TRBJ2-2; 9 bases map to TRBD2. The CDR3 is 15 residues long. Germline V lookup: CDR1 SEHNR, CDR2 FQNEAQ (reference sequence). The V and J ends lost 7 bases and 4 bases, in that order; junction bases with no gene match: 7. The CDR3, as DNA: TGTGCCAGCAATCCTAGCGGGGCGTCCACCGGGGAGCTGTTTTTT. It specifies CASNPSGASTGELFF.

The chain is built from TRBV27 and TRBJ2-5, with D hard to call. Germline values: CDR1 MNHEY, CDR2 SMNVEV (reference sequence). The length of the CDR3 is 14 residues. The V gene lost 3 bases and the J gene lost 5 bases, with 13 bases spanning the gap. Written as DNA, the CDR3 is TGTGCCAGCAGTTTGCGTCCGGCGTGGGAGACCCAGTACTTC. Protein sequence: CASSLRPAWETQYF.

J is TRBJ2-1 and V is TRBV7-8; 8 bases are a match to TRBD2. Germline CDR1 is SGHVS and CDR2 is FQNEAQ. V lost 1 base, J lost 7 bases, and 9 bases stayed unmatched. The CDR3 spans 16 residues. The CDR3 DNA follows: TGTGCCAGCAGCTTAGAAGCGGGAGTCAAGTTGAATGAGCAGTTCTTC. This translates into CASSLEAGVKLNEQFF.